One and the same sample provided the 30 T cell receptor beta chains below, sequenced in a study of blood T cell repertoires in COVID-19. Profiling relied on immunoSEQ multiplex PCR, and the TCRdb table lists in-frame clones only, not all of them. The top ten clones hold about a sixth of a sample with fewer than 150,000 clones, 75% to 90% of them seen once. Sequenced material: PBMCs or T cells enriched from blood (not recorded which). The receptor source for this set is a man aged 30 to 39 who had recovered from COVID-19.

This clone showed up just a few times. The CDR3 spells CASSDRGGSDTQYF. The CDR3, as DNA: TGTGCCAGCAGCGATAGGGGGGGCTCAGATACGCAGTATTTT. V is TRBV27 and J is TRBJ2-3; tentative D call: TRBD2 (7 bases). Per germline, CDR1 MNHEY and CDR2 SMNVEV (reference sequence). V was pared by 6 bases and J by 4 bases, with 14 bases between. The CDR3 totals 14 residues.

CDR3 loop: CASRPREAMNTEAFF. In DNA, the CDR3 is TGTGCCAGCAGGCCTCGGGAGGCGATGAACACTGAAGCTTTCTTT. V gene TRBV6-5 combines with J gene TRBJ1-1; D not certain. Trimming pared 6 bases from V and 0 bases from J, leaving 14 bases between. Germline-derived CDR1 and CDR2 are MNHEY and SVGAGI. This CDR3 region has 15 residues.

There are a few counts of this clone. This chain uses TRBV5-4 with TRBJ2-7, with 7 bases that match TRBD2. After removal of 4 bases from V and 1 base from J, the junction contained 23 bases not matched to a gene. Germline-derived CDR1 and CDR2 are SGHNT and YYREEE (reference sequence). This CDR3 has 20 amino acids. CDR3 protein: CASSPGSVAGSNWGSYEQYF. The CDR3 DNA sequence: TGTGCCAGCAGCCCCGGCTCGGTAGCGGGCTCCAACTGGGGTTCCTACGAGCAGTACTTC.

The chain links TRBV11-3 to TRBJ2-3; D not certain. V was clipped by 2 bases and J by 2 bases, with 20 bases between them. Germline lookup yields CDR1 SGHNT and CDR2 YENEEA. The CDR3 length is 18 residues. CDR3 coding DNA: TGTGCCAGCAGCTTACAGCGCCAATTTGTCCATAACACAGATACGCAGTATTTT. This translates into CASSLQRQFVHNTDTQYF.

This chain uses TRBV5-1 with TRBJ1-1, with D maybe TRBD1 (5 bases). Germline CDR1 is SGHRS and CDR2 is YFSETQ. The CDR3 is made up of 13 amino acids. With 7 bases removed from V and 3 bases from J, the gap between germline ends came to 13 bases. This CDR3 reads CASQAPGDTEAFF. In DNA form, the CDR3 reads TGCGCCAGCCAGGCTCCGGGGGACACTGAAGCTTTCTTT.

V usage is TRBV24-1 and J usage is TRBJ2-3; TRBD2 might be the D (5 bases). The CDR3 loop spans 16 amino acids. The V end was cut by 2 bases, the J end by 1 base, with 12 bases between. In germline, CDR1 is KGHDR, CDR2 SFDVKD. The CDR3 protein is CATSDSTPGGTDTQYF. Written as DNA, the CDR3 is TGTGCCACCAGTGATTCGACTCCCGGGGGCACAGATACGCAGTATTTT.

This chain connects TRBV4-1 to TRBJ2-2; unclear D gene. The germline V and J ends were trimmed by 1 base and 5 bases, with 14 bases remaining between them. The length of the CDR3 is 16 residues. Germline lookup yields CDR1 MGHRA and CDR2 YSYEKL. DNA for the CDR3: TGCGCCAGCAGCCAAGCCCCCCTCCTCGGGACCGGGGAGCTGTTTTTT. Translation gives CASSQAPLLGTGELFF.

The CDR3 reads CASSTVQGESYEQYF. The CDR3 nucleotides are TGTGCCAGTAGCACCGTACAGGGTGAGTCCTACGAGCAGTACTTC. The chain links TRBV19 to TRBJ2-7; perhaps TRBD1 as D (6 bases). This CDR3 has 15 residues. With 6 bases removed from V and 1 base from J, the gap between germline ends came to 16 bases. CDR1 is LNHDA and CDR2 is SQIVND in the germline V gene (reference sequence).

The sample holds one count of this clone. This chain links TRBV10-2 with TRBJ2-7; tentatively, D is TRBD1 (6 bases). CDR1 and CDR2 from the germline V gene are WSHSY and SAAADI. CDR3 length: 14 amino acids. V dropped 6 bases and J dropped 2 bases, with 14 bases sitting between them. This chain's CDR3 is CASRDSDGPYEQYF. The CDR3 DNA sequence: TGCGCCAGCAGGGACAGTGACGGCCCCTACGAGCAGTACTTC.

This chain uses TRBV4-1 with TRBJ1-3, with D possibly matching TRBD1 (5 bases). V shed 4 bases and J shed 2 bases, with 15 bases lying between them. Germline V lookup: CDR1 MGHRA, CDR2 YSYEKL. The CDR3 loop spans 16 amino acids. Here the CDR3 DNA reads TGCGCCAGCAGCCCTCTGGAGGGGCGACCTGGAAACACCATATATTTT. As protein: CASSPLEGRPGNTIYF.

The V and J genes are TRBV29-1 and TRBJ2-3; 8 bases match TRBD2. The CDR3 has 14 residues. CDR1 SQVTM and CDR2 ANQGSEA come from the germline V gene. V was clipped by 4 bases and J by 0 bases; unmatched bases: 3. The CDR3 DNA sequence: TGCAGCGTTGTGGTAGCGGGGAGCACAGATACGCAGTATTTT. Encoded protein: CSVVVAGSTDTQYF.

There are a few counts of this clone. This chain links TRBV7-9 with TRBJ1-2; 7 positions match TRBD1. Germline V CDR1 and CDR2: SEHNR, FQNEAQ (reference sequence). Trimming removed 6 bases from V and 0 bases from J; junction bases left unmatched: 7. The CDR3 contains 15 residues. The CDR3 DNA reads TGTGCCAGCAGACCCGACAGGGCCGCTAACTATGGCTACACCTTC. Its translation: CASRPDRAANYGYTF. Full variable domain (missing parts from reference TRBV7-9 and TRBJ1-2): DTGVSQNPRHKITKRGQNVTFRCDPISEHNRLYWYRQTLGQGPEFLTYFQNEAQLEKSRLLSDRFSAERPKGSFSTLEIQRTEQGDSAMYLCASRPDRAANYGYTFGSGTRLTVV.

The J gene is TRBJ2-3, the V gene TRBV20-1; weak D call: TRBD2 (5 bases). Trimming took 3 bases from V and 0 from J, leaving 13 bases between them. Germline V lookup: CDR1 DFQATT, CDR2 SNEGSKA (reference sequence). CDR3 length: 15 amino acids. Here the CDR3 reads CSASDRDTSTDTQYF. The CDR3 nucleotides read TGCAGTGCTAGTGATCGGGATACTAGCACAGATACGCAGTATTTT.

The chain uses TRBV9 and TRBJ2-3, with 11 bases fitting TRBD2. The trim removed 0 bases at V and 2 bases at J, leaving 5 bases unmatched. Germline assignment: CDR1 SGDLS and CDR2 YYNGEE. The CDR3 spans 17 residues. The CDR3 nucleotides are TGTGCCAGCAGCGTAGGGGGGACTAGCGGAAACACAGATACGCAGTATTTT. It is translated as CASSVGGTSGNTDTQYF.

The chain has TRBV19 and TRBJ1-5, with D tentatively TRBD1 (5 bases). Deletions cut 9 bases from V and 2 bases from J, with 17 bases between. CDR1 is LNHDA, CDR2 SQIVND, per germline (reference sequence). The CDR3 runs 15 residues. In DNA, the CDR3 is TGTGCCAGCGACTTTCAATGGGGGGGCAATCAGCCCCAGCATTTT. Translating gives CASDFQWGGNQPQHF.

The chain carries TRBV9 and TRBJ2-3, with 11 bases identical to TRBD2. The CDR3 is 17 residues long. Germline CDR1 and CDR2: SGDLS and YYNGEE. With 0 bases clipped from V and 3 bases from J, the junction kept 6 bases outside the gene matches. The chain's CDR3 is CASSVEVAGGNTDTQYF. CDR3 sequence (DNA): TGTGCCAGCAGCGTAGAGGTAGCGGGGGGGAATACAGATACGCAGTATTTT.

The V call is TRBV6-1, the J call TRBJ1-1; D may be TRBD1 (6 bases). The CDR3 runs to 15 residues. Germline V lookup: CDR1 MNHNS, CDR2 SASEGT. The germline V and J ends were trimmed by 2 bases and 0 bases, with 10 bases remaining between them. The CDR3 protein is CASSEPAGVNTEAFF. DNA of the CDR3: TGTGCCAGCAGTGAACCGGCAGGGGTGAACACTGAAGCTTTCTTT.

The CDR3 DNA follows: TGTGCCAGCAGTTTAAGGACAGAAAGCACAGATACGCAGTATTTT. Amino acids: CASSLRTESTDTQYF. V and J are TRBV6-5 and TRBJ2-3; D perhaps matches TRBD1 (6 bases). CDR3 size: 15 residues. In germline, CDR1 is MNHEY, CDR2 SVGAGI. The germline V and J ends were trimmed by 4 bases and 0 bases, with 11 bases remaining between them.

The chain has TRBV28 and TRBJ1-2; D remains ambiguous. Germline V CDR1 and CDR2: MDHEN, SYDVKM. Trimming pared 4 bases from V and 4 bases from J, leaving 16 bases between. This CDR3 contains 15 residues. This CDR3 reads CASSSGATESYGYTF. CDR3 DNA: TGTGCCAGCAGTTCCGGCGCGACGGAGAGCTATGGCTACACCTTC.

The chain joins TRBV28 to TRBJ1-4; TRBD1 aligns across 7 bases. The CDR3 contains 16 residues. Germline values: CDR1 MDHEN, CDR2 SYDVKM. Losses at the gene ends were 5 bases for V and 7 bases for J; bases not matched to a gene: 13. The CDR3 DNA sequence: TGTGCCAGCAGTCTCTCAACAGGGGCCCTGGGTGAAAAACTGTTTTTT. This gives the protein CASSLSTGALGEKLFF.

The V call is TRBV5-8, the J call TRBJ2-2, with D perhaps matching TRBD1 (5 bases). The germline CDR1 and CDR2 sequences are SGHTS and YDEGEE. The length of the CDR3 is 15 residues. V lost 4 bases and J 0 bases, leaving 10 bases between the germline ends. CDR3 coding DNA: TGTGCCAGCAGCCGACAGTATGCGAACACCGGGGAGCTGTTTTTT. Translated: CASSRQYANTGELFF.

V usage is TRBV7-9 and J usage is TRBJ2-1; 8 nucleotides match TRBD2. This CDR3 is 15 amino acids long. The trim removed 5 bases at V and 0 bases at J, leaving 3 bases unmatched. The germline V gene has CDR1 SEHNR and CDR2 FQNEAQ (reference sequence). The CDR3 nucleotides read TGTGCCAGCAGCCCGGGGGGGGGCTCCTACAATGAGCAGTTCTTC. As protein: CASSPGGGSYNEQFF.

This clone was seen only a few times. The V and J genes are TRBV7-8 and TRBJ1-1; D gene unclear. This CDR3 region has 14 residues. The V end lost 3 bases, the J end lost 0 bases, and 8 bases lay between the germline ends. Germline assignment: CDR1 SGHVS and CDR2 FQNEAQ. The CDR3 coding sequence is TGTGCCAGCAGCTTTCGCTCGGTGAACACTGAAGCTTTCTTT. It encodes CASSFRSVNTEAFF.

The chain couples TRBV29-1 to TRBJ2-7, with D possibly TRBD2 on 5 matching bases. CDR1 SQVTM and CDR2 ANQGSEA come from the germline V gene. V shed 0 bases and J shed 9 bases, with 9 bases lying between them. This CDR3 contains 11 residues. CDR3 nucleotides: TGCAGCGTTGAAGATCCGGCGGGGCAGTACGTC. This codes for CSVEDPAGQYV.

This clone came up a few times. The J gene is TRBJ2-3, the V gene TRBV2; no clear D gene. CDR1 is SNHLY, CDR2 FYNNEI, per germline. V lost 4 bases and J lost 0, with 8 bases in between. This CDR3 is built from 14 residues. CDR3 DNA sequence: TGTGCCAGCAGTGGCCAGACTAGCACAGATACGCAGTATTTT. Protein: CASSGQTSTDTQYF.

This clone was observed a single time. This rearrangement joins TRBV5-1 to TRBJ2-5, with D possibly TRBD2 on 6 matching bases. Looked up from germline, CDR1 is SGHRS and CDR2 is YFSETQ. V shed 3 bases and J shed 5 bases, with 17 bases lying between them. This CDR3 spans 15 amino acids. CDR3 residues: CASSSGRTGGETQYF. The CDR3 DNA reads TGCGCCAGCAGCTCGGGACGGACTGGAGGGGAGACCCAGTACTTC.

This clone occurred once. The CDR3 here is CASSDSGFPPLHF. In DNA, the CDR3 is TGTGCCAGCAGCGATTCAGGGTTTCCGCCCCTCCACTTT. V and J are TRBV5-6 and TRBJ1-6; TRBD1 is a possible D gene (5 bases). Looked up from germline, CDR1 is SGHDT and CDR2 is YYEEEE. With 4 bases removed from V and 13 bases from J, the gap between germline ends came to 15 bases. This CDR3 contains 13 residues.

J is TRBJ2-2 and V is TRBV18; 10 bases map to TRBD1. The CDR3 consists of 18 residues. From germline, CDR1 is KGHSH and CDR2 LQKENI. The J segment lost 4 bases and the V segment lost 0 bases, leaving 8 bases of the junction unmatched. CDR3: CASSPPGQGLATTGELFF. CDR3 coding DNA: TGTGCCAGCTCACCACCGGGACAGGGGTTGGCGACCACCGGGGAGCTGTTTTTT.

CDR3 in DNA: TGTGCCAGCAGCCAAGAAGACAGGGGCTATACCGGGGAGCTGTTTTTT. Protein: CASSQEDRGYTGELFF. V usage is TRBV3-1 (or the pseudogene TRBV3-2) and J usage is TRBJ2-2; 8 bases are shared with TRBD1. After removal of 0 bases from V and 5 bases from J, the junction contained 5 bases not matched to a gene. The CDR3 loop spans 16 amino acids. Germline CDR1 is LGHDT and CDR2 is YNNKEL (reference sequence).

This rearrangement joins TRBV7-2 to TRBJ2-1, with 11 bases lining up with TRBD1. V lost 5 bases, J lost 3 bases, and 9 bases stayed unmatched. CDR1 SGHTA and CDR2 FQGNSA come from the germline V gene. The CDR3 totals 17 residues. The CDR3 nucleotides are TGTGCCAGCAGCCTTAGGACAGGGGGCATTGGCTACAATGAGCAGTTCTTC. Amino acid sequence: CASSLRTGGIGYNEQFF. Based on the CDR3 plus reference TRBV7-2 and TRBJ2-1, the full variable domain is GAGVSQSPSNKVTEKGKDVELRCDPISGHTALYWYRQSLGQGLEFLIYFQGNSAPDKSGLPSDRFSAERTGGSVSTLTIQRTQQEDSAVYLCASSLRTGGIGYNEQFFGPGTRLTVL.